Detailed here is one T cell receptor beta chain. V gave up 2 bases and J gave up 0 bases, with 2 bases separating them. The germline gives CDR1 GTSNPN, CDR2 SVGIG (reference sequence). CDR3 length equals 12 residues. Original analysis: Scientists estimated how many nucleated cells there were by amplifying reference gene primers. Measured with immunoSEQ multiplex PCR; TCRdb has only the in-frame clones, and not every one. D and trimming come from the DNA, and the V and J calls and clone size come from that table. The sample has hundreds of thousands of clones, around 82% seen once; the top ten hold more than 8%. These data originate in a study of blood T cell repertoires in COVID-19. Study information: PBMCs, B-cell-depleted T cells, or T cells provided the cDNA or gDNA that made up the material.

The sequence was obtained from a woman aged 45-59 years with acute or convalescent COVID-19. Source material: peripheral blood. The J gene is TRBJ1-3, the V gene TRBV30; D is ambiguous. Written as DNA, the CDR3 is TGTGCCTGGAGTCACTCTGGAAACACCATATATTTT. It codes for CAWSHSGNTIYF.